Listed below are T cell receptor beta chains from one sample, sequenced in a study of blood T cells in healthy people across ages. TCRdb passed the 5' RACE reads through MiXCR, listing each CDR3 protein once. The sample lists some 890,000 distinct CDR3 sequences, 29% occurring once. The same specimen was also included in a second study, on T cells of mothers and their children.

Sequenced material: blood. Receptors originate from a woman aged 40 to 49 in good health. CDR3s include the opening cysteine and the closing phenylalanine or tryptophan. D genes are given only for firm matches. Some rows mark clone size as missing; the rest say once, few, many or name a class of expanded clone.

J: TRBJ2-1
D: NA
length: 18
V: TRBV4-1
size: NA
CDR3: CATGNTFLRNLSYNEQFF
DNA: TGCGCCACCGGAAATACCTTTTTGCGTAACCTCTCCTACAATGAGCAGTTCTTC

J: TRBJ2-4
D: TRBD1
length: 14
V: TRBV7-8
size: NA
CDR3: CASSPQGKRDIQYF
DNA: TGTGCCAGCAGTCCACAGGGGAAGAGGGACATTCAGTACTTC

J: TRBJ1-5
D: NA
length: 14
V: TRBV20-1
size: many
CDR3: CSARGRAFNQPQHF
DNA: TGCAGTGCTAGAGGCAGGGCTTTCAATCAGCCCCAGCATTTT

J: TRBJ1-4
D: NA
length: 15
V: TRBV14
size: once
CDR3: CASSQLQGSEEKLFF
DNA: TGTGCCAGCAGCCAACTACAGGGCTCAGAGGAAAAACTCTTTTTT

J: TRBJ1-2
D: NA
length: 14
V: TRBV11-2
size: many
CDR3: CASSLGTGYYGYTF
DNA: TGTGCCAGCAGCTTAGGAACAGGGTACTATGGCTACACCTTC

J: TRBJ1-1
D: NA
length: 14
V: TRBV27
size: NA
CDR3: CASSLSSGQLEAFF
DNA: TGTGCCAGCAGTTTATCGTCGGGGCAACTTGAAGCTTTCTTT

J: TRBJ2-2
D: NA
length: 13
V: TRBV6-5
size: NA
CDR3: CASSYSLVGELFF
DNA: TGTGCCAGCAGTTACAGCCTGGTCGGGGAGCTGTTTTTT

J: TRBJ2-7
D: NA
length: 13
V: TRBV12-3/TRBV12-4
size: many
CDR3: CASRRHDSYEQYF
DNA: TGTGCCAGCAGGAGACACGACTCCTACGAGCAGTACTTC

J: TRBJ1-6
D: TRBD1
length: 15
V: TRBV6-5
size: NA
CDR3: CASSYGTGRNSPLHF
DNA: TGTGCCAGCAGTTACGGGACAGGGAGAAATTCACCCCTCCACTTT

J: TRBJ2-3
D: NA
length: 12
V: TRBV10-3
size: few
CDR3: CAISYNSDTQYF
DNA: TGTGCCATCTCCTACAATTCAGATACGCAGTATTTT

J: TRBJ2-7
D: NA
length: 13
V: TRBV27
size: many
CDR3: CASSFGNFYEQYF
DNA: TGTGCCAGCAGTTTCGGAAACTTCTACGAGCAGTACTTC

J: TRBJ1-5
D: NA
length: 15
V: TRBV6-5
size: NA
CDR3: CTSSYDRFSNQPQHF
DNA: TGTACCAGCAGTTACGACAGGTTTAGCAATCAGCCCCAGCATTTT

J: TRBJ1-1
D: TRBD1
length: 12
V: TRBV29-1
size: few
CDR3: CSGGQGNTEAFF
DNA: TGCAGCGGCGGACAGGGGAACACTGAGGCTTTCTTT

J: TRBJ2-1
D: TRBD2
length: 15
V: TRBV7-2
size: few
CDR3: CASSLTSGGLNEQFF
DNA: TGTGCCAGCAGCTTAACAAGCGGGGGCCTGAATGAGCAGTTCTTC

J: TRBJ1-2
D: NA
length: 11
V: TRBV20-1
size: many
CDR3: CSAFPDYGYTF
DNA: TGCAGTGCTTTTCCTGACTATGGCTACACCTTC

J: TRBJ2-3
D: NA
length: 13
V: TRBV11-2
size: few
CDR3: CASSLERGNTQYF
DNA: TGTGCCAGCAGCTTAGAGCGGGGTAATACGCAGTATTTT

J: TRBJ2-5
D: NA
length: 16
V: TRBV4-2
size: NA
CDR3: CACSQARDGGAETQYF
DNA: TGTGCCTGCAGCCAAGCCCGGGACGGAGGCGCAGAGACCCAGTACTTC

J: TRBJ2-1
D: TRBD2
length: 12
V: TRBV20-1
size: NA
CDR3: CSGRLAGREQFF
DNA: TGCAGTGGAAGGCTAGCGGGACGTGAGCAGTTCTTC

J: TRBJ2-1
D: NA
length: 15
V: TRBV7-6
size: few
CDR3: CASSFGRQFGSEQFF
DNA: TGTGCCAGCAGCTTTGGGCGACAGTTCGGGAGTGAGCAGTTCTTC

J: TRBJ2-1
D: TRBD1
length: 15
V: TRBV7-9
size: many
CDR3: CASSLGGTGAGEQFF
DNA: TGTGCCAGCAGCTTAGGTGGGACAGGGGCTGGTGAGCAGTTCTTC

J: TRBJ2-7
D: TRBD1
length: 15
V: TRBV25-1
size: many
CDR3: CASSEVDRTSYEQYF
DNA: TGTGCCAGCAGTGAAGTGGACAGGACCTCCTACGAGCAGTACTTC

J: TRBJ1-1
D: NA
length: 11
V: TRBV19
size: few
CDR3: CATSVNTEAFF
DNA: TGTGCCACCTCGGTGAACACTGAAGCTTTCTTT

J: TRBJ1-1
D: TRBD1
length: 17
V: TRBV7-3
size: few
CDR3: CASSLDALQGTNTEAFF
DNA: TGTGCCAGCAGCTTAGACGCCTTACAGGGGACGAACACTGAAGCTTTCTTT

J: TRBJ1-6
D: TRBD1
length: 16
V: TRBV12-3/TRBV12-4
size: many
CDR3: CASSQDRGRGSSPLHF
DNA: TGTGCCAGCAGTCAAGACAGGGGGCGCGGTAGTTCACCCCTCCACTTT

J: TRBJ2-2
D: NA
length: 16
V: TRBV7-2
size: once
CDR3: CASSPWAGASTGELFF
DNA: TGTGCCAGCAGCCCATGGGCAGGAGCGTCGACCGGGGAGCTGTTTTTT

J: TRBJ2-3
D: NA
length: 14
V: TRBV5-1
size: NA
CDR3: CASTNLPGWDTQYF
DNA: TGCGCCAGCACCAACCTGCCCGGTTGGGATACGCAGTATTTT

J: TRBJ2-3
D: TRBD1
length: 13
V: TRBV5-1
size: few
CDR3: CASRSRTGDTQYF
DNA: TGCGCCAGCAGATCTAGGACAGGGGATACGCAGTATTTT

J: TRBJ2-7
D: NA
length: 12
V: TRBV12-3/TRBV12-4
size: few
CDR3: CASSRAVYEQYF
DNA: TGTGCCAGCAGCAGGGCGGTTTACGAGCAGTACTTC

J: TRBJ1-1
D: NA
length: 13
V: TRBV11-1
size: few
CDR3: CASSPSSDTEAFF
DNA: TGTGCCAGCAGCCCCTCTTCGGACACTGAAGCTTTCTTT

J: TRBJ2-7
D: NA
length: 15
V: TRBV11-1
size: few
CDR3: CASSLRIPSSYEQYF
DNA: TGTGCCAGCAGCTTGAGGATCCCCAGCTCCTACGAGCAGTACTTC

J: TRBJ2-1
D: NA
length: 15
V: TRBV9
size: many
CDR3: CASSDRGAPYNEQFF
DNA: TGTGCCAGCAGCGATCGGGGGGCGCCCTACAATGAGCAGTTCTTC

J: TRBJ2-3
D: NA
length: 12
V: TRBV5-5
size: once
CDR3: CVSNYGTDTQYF
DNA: TGTGTCAGCAACTATGGTACAGATACGCAGTATTTT

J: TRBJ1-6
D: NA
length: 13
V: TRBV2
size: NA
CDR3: CASTGFENSSLHF
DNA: TGTGCCAGCACTGGGTTTGAGAATTCATCCCTCCACTTT

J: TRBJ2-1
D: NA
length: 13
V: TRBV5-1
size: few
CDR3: CASSLAGGREQFF
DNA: TGCGCCAGCAGCTTGGCCGGGGGAAGAGAGCAGTTCTTC

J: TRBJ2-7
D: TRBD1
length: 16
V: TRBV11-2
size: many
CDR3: CASSPRTGGSSYEQYF
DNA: TGTGCCAGCAGCCCGAGGACAGGGGGCAGCTCCTACGAGCAGTACTTC

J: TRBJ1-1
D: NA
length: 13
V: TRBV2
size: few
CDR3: CASTTGRTAEAFF
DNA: TGTGCCAGCACTACGGGACGGACCGCTGAAGCTTTCTTT

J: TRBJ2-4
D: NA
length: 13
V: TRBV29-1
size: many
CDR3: CSVEYGSINIQYF
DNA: TGCAGCGTTGAATATGGGTCGATAAACATTCAGTACTTC

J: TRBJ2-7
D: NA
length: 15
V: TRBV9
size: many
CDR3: CASSVGSLESYEQYF
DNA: TGTGCCAGCAGCGTAGGTTCCCTGGAGAGCTACGAGCAGTACTTC

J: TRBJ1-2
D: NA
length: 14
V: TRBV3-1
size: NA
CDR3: CASSPTGDNYGYTF
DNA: TGTGCCAGCAGCCCGACAGGAGATAACTATGGCTACACCTTC

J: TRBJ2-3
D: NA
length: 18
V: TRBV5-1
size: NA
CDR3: CASSLHPLGSSSTDTQYF
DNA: TGCGCCAGCAGCTTGCATCCCCTTGGGTCCTCTAGCACAGATACGCAGTATTTT

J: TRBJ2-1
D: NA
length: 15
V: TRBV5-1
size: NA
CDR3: CASSLVAGTRNEQFF
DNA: TGCGCCAGCAGCTTGGTGGCAGGGACCCGCAATGAGCAGTTCTTC

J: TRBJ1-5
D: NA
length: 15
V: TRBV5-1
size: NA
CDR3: CASSLQGREEQPQHF
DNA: TGCGCCAGCAGCTTGCAGGGCCGGGAGGAGCAGCCCCAGCATTTT

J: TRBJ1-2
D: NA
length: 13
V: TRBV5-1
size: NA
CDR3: CASSFREAYGYTF
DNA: TGCGCCAGCAGCTTCCGGGAAGCCTATGGCTACACCTTC

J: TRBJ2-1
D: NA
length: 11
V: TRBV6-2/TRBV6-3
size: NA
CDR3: CASIRNNEQFF
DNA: TGTGCCAGCATACGTAACAATGAGCAGTTCTTC

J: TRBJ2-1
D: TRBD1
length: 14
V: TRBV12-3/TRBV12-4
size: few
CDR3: CASTLTGIYNEQFF
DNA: TGTGCCAGCACCCTGACAGGGATCTACAATGAGCAGTTCTTC

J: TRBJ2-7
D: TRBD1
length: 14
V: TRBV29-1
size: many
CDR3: CSVTLGQGPHEQYF
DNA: TGCAGCGTTACGCTGGGACAGGGTCCCCACGAGCAGTACTTC

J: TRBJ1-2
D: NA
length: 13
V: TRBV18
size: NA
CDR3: CASSSTFPYGYTF
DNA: TGTGCCAGCTCAAGTACATTCCCGTATGGCTACACCTTC

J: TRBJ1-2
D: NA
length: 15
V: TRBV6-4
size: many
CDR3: CASSDTGSRGSGYTF
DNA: TGTGCCAGCAGTGACACGGGTTCACGGGGCTCTGGCTACACCTTC

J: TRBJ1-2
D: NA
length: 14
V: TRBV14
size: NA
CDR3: CASSQASTNYGYTF
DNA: TGTGCCAGCAGCCAAGCATCGACGAACTATGGCTACACCTTC

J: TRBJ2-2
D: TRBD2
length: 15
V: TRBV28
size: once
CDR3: CASTLLAGDTGELFF
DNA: TGTGCCAGCACCTTACTAGCGGGGGACACCGGGGAGCTGTTTTTT

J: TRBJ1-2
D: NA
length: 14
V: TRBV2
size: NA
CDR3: CASARGRGVRRYTF
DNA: TGTGCCAGCGCCAGGGGCAGGGGTGTTAGGCGCTACACCTTC